A single sample gave rise to the 5 T cell receptor beta chains below, sequenced in a study of Graves' ophthalmopathy and Graves' hyperthyroidism. Researchers took RNA transcripts and amplified TCR beta CDR3 regions from them. Amplification began with first-round RT-PCR using HTBI primers, then second-round multiplex PCR was performed. Each CDR3 protein is one row after TCRdb ran MiXCR on the multiplex PCR reads. The sample lists some 380,000 distinct CDR3 sequences, 15% seen once, with roughly 7% in the top ten. Sequenced material: peripheral blood. Receptors originate from a woman under 30 with stable Graves' hyperthyroidism.

This clonotype was observed at least ten times. This chain joins TRBV24-1 and TRBJ1-1; a possible D gene is TRBD1 (5 bases). This CDR3 region has 12 residues. Trimming removed 4 bases from V and 11 bases from J, with 13 bases in between. CDR1 is KGHDR and CDR2 is SFDVKD in the germline V gene. Here the CDR3 reads CATSDPGGEAFF. The DNA for the CDR3 is TGTGCCACCAGTGACCCCGGGGGGGAGGCTTTCTTT.

V and J are TRBV4-2 and TRBJ2-2, with TRBD2 as a possible D gene (5 bases). Germline V gives CDR1 LGHNA, CDR2 YNFKEQ. Trimming removed 4 bases at V and 1 base at J, with 13 bases between. The CDR3 extends over 16 amino acids. The CDR3 reads CASSPIRDVNTGELFF. CDR3 sequence (DNA): TGTGCCAGCAGCCCGATCCGGGATGTGAACACCGGGGAGCTGTTTTTT.

Ten or more counts support this clonotype. V and J are TRBV27 and TRBJ1-6; D unresolved. The CDR3 has 13 amino acids. Germline V gives CDR1 MNHEY, CDR2 SMNVEV (reference sequence). V was clipped by 5 bases and J by 9 bases, with 11 bases between them. The CDR3 DNA sequence: TGTGCCAGCAGTCCCGTCCTACTTTCACCCCTCCACTTT. Its protein product is CASSPVLLSPLHF.

On this clonotype: A much more abundant neighbour one base away suggests this may be a read error. The chain is built from TRBV5-1 and TRBJ1-1; 7 bases map to TRBD1. CDR3 length: 14 amino acids. The V gene's germline CDR1 is SGHRS and CDR2 YFSETQ. The CDR3 region has the DNA TGCGCCAGCAGCTTAGGGGGCGGATATACTGAAGCTTGCTTT. As protein: CASSLGGGYTEACF.

The sample holds many counts of this clonotype. The chain couples TRBV27 to TRBJ2-2, with D unresolved. Germline V CDR1 and CDR2: MNHEY, SMNVEV (reference sequence). The V end lost 3 bases, the J end lost 5 bases, and 7 bases lay between the germline ends. The CDR3 has 13 amino acids. In nucleotides, the CDR3 is TGTGCCAGCAGTTTGGTGTGGACCGGGGAGCTGTTTTTT. It codes for CASSLVWTGELFF.